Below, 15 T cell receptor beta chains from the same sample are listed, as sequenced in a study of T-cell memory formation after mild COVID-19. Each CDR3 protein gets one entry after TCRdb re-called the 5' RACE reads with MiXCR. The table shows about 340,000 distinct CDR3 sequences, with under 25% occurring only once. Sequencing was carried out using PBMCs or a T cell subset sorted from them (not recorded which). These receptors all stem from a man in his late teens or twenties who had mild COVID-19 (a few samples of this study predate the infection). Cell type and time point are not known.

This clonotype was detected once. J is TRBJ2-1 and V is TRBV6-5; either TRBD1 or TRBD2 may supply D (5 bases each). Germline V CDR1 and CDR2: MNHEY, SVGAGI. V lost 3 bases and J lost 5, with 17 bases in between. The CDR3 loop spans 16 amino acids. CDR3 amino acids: CASSYYGAPLDNEQFF. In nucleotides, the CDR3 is TGTGCCAGCAGTTATTACGGGGCGCCCCTGGACAATGAGCAGTTCTTC.

CDR3 protein: CASSQVADYEQYF. The DNA of the CDR3 is TGCGCCAGCAGCCAAGTGGCCGATTACGAGCAGTACTTC. The gene calls are TRBV4-3 and TRBJ2-7; D not certain. The germline V gene encodes CDR1 LGHNA and CDR2 YSLEER. Trimming stripped 1 base from V and 4 bases from J, with 8 bases between. The CDR3 runs to 13 residues.

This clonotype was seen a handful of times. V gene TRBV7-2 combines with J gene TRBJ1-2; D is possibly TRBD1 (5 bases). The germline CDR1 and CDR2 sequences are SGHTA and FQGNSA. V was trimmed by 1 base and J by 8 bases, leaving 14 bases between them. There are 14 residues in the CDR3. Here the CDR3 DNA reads TGTGCCAGCAGCTTAGTTCGGCAGGGTAGCGGCTACACCTTC. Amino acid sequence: CASSLVRQGSGYTF.

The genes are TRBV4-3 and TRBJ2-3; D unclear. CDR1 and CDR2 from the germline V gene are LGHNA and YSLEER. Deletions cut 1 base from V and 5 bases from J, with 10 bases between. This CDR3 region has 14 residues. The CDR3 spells CASSQAADIDTQYF. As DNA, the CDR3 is TGCGCCAGCAGCCAAGCGGCCGACATAGATACGCAGTATTTT.

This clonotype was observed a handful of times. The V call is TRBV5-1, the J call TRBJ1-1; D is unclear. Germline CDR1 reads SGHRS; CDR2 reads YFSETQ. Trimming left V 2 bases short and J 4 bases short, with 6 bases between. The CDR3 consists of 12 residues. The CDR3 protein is CASSFGTTEAFF. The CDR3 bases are TGCGCCAGCAGCTTCGGCACCACTGAAGCTTTCTTT.

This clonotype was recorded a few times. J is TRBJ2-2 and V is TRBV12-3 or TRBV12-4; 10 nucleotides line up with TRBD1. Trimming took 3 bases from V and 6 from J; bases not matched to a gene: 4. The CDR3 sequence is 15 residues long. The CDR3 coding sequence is TGTGCCAGCAGTTTGGGACAGGGGATCGCCGGGGAGCTGTTTTTT. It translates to CASSLGQGIAGELFF.

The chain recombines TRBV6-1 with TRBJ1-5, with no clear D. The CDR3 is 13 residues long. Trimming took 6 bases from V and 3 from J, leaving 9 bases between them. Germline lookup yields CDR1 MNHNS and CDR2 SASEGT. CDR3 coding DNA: TGTGCCAGCAGACCGCAGTCCAATCAGCCCCAGCATTTT. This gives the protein CASRPQSNQPQHF.

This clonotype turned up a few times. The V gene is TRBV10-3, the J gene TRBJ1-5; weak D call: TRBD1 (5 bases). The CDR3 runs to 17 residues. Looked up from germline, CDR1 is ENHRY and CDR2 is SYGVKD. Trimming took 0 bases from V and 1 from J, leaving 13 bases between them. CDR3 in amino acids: CAISESGGARSNQPQHF. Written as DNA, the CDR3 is TGTGCCATCAGTGAGTCTGGAGGGGCCAGGAGCAATCAGCCCCAGCATTTT.

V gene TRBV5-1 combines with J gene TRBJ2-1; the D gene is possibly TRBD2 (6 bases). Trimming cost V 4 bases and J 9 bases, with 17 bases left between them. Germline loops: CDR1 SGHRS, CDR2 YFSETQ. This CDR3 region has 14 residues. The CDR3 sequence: CASSPGLPSAEQFF. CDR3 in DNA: TGCGCCAGCAGCCCGGGACTGCCGTCCGCTGAGCAGTTCTTC.

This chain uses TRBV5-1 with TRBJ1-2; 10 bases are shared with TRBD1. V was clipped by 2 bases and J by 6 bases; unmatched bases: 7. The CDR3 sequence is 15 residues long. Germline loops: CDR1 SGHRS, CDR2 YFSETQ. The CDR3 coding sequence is TGCGCCAGCAGCTTTATGGACAGGGGGGAGGATGGCTACACCTTC. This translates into CASSFMDRGEDGYTF.

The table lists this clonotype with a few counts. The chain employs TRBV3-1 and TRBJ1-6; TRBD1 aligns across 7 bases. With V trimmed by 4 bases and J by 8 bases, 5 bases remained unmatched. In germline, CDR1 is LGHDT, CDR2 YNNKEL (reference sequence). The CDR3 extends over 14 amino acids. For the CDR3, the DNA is TGTGCCAGCAGCCGACAGGGTAGGCATTCACCCCTCCACTTT. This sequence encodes CASSRQGRHSPLHF.

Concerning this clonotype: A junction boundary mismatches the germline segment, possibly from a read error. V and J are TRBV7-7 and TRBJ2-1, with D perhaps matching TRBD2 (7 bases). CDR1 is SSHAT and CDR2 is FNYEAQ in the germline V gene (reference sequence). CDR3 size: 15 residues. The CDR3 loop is CASSLNGGPYNEQFF. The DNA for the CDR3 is TGTGCTAGCAGCTTAAACGGGGGGCCCTACAATGAGCAGTTCTTC.

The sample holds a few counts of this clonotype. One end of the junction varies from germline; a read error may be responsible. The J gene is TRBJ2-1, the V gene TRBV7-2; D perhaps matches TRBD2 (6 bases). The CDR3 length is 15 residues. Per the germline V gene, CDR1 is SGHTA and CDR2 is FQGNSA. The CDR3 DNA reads TGTGCCAGCAGCTTAGGGGACTTGTTCTACAATGAGCAGTTCTTT. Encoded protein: CASSLGDLFYNEQFF.

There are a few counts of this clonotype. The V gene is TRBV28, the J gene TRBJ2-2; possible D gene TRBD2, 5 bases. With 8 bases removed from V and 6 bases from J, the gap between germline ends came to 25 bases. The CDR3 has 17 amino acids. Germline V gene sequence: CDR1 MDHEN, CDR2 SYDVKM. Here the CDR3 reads CASARPVGEINAGELFF. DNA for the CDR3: TGTGCCAGCGCCCGCCCCGTTGGGGAGATAAACGCCGGGGAGCTGTTTTTT.

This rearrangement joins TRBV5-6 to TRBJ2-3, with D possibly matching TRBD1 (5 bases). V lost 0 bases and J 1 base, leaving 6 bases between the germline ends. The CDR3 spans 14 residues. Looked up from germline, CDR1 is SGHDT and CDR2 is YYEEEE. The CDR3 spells CASSLETGTDTQYF. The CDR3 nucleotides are TGTGCCAGCAGCTTGGAGACAGGCACAGATACGCAGTATTTT. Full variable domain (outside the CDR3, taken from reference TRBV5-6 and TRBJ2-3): DAGVTQSPTHLIKTRGQQVTLRCSPKSGHDTVSWYQQALGQGPQFIFQYYEEEERQRGNFPDRFSGHQFPNYSSELNVNALLLGDSALYLCASSLETGTDTQYFGPGTRLTVL.